This T cell receptor beta chain was documented in a study of blood T cell repertoires in COVID-19. Study as a whole: Samples taken during acute and convalescent COVID-19 were collected in the United States, Italy and Spain. T cells, B-cell-depleted T cells, or PBMCs provided the cDNA or gDNA that served as material.

In the original processing: The authors estimated nucleated cell counts from reference gene primer amplification. Sequencing was performed with immunoSEQ multiplex PCR; in TCRdb, only in-frame clones are kept and a portion is missing. V and J calls and clone size follow that table, whereas D and trimming were derived from the DNA. The profile shows roughly 200,000 clones, around 82% of them singletons. This sequence originates from a man in his fifties with active or convalescent COVID-19. Sequencing used peripheral blood.

In nucleotides, the CDR3 is TGTGCCAGCAGTGAGACAGGGTTTTCGGATAATTCACCCCTCCACTTT. Translation gives CASSETGFSDNSPLHF. This chain uses TRBV6-4 with TRBJ1-6; the match to TRBD1 covers 7 bases. CDR1 MRHNA and CDR2 SNTAGT come from the germline V gene. Germline trimming cut 3 bases from V and 5 bases from J; bases unmatched to any gene: 7. The CDR3 sequence is 16 residues long.